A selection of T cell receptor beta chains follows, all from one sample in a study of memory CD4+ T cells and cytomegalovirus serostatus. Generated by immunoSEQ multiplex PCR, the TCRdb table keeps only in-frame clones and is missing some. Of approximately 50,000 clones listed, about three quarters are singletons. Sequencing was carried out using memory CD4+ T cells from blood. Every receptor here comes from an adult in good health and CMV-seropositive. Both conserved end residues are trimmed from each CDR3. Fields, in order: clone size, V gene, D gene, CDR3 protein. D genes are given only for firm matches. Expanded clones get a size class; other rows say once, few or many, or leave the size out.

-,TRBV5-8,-,ASSLTGVQPQH
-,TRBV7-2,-,ASSRGAQGPGELF
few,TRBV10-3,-,AIGGFQETQY
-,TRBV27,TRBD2,ASSFRVGTSGRETQY
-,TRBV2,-,ASRRSPVNTGELF
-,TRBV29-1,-,SVEAGTSYNEQF
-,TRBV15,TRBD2,ATSRDSGRNTGELF
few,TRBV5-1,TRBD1,ASSTGGPSLYT
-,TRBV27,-,ASSGTENYNEQF
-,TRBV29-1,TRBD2,SVEALAGATDTQY
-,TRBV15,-,ATSRDVAWGTDTQY
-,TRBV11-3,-,ASSSHGSNEKLF
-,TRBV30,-,AWGWRNWDEQF